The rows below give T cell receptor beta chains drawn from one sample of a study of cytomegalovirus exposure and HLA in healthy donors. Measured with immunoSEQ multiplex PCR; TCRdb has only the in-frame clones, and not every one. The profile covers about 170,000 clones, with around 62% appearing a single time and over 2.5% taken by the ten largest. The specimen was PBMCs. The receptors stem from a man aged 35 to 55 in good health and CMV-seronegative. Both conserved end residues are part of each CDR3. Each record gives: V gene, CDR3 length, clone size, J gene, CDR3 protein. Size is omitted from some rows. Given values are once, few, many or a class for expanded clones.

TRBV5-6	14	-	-	CASSLAGGLYEQYF
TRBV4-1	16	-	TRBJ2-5	CASSQREPRYQETQYF
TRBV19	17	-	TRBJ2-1	CASSSQQGLAGHNEQFF
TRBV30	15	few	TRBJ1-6	CAWSPGGRGNSPLHF
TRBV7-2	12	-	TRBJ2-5	CASSLSTETQYF
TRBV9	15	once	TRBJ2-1	CASSVKTPVGDEQFF
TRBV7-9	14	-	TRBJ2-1	CASSLADRVYEQFF
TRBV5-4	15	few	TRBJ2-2	CASEATGQSTGELFF
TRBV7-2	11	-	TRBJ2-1	CASSSGLGQFF
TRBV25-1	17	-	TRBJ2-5	CASSEPGQGEGRETQYF
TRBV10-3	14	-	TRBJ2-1	CAISEQESYNEQFF
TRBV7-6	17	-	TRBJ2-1	CASSPRTSDLSYNEQFF
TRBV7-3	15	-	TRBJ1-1	CASSLMGGGSTEAFF
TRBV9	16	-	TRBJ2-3	CASSARTSGSPDTQYF
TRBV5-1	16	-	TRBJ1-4	CASSLRGQATNEKLFF
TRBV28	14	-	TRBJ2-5	CASSWGQSRETQYF
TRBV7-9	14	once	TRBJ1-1	CSSSLVGGDSEAFF
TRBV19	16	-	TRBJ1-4	CASSIAGKGRNEKLFF
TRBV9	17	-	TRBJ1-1	CASSVATAGWMNTEAFF
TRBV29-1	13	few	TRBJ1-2	CSVAGQGGDGYTF
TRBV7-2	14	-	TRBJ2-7	CASSLEAGVNEQYF
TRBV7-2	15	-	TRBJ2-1	CASSLSRTSGRPGFF
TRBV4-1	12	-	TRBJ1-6	CASSQPGQAINF
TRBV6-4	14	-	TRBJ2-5	CASSGRGERETQYF
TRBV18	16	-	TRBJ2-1	CASSPSSGRTYNEQFF
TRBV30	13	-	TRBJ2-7	CAWSASGRGEQYF
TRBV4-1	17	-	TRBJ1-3	CASSQDSFGTAGNTIYF